The sample holds many counts of the clone carrying this TCR beta chain. Antigen: not known. Germline-derived CDR1 and CDR2 are DFQATT and SNEGSKA (reference sequence). Germline trimming cut 4 bases from V and 4 bases from J; bases unmatched to any gene: 5. The CDR3 loop spans 15 amino acids. This sample is part of a study of T-cell reconstitution after alpha-beta-depleted transplantation in children. The study, taken as a whole, reports: From surviving recipient T cells and thymic progenitors came the high day-60 TCRbeta diversity observed in some patients. A year post-transplant, T-cell counts and diversity derived mostly from newly produced T cells. Several hundred expanded graft clones reportedly were the source of alpha-beta T cells about two months after transplant.

Unique molecular identifiers were incorporated during preparation of the TCRbeta library. TCRdb recomputed calls from the PCR reads with MiXCR, one row per CDR3 protein. Of approximately 290,000 distinct CDR3 sequences in the sample, more than 9% are singletons; the top ten hold roughly a quarter. This TCR was recovered from a male patient aged 2 to 10 who had a stem cell transplant for chronic granulomatous disease, so the T cells may come from the graft donor. This chain uses TRBV20-1 with TRBJ2-3, with 13 bases identical to TRBD2. Sequencing used peripheral blood, obtained 180 days after TCRalphabeta/CD19-depleted stem cell transplant. The CDR3, as DNA: TGCAGTGCTACCCGGACTAGCGGGAGACCAGATACGCAGTATTTT. Protein: CSATRTSGRPDTQYF.